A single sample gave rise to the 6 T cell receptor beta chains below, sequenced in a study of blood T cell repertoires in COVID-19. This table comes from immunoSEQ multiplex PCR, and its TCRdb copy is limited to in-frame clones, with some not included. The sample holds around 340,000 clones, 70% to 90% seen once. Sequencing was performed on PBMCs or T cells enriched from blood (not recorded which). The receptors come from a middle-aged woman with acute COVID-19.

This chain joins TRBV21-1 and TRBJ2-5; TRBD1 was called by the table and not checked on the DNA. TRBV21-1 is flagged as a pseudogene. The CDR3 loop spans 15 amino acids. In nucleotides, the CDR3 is TGTGCCAGACCCGGCGGGACAGGGGAGCCAGAGACCCAGTACTTC. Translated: CARPGGTGEPETQYF.

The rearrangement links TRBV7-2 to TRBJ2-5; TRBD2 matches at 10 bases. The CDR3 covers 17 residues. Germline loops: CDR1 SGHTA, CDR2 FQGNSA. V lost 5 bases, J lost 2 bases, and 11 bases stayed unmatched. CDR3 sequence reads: CASSPSGGSRRQETQYF. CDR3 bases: TGTGCCAGCAGCCCTAGCGGGGGCTCCAGACGGCAAGAGACCCAGTACTTC.

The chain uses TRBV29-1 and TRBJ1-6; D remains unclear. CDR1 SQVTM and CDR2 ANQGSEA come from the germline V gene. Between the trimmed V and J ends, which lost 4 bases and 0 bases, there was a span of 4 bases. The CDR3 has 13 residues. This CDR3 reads CSVASSYNSPLHF. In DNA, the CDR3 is TGCAGCGTTGCTAGCTCCTATAATTCACCCCTCCACTTT.

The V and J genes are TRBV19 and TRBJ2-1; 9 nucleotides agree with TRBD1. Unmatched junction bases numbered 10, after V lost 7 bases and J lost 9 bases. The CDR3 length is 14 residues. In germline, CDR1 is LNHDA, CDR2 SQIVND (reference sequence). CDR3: CASIPGQGSSEQFF. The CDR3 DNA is TGTGCCAGTATCCCGGGACAGGGTTCCAGTGAGCAGTTCTTC.

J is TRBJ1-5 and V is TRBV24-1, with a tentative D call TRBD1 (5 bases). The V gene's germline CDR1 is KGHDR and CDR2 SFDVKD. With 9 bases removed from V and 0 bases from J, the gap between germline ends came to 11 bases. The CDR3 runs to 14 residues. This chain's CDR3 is CATQDSHSNQPQHF. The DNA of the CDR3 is TGTGCCACCCAAGACAGCCATAGCAATCAGCCCCAGCATTTT.

Written as DNA, the CDR3 is TGTGCCAGCAGTCCCGGACAGGGGATTATCTATGGCTACACCTTC. Protein: CASSPGQGIIYGYTF. The genes are TRBV28 and TRBJ1-2; 9 positions match TRBD1. The CDR3 spans 15 residues. The germline gives CDR1 MDHEN, CDR2 SYDVKM. The J segment lost 4 bases and the V segment lost 5 bases, leaving 8 bases of the junction unmatched.